These 11 T cell receptor beta chains were sequenced from one sample in a study of cytomegalovirus exposure and HLA in healthy donors. Primers for the PCR totalled 60 Vbeta and 13 Jbeta. TCRdb's copy holds only in-frame clones and misses some; the assay was immunoSEQ multiplex PCR. The repertoire holds approximately 100,000 clones, with 65% to 80% as singletons. Sample: PBMCs. The source is a man aged 55 to 69 in good health and CMV-seropositive.

This clone was detected only a few times. This chain's CDR3 is CASRSSGNTIYF. CDR3 nucleotides: TGTGCCAGTAGAAGCTCTGGAAACACCATATATTTT. This chain connects TRBV6-1 to TRBJ1-3; D remains unclear. Germline CDR1 MNHNS, CDR2 SASEGT. The CDR3 length is 12 residues. Trimming took off 9 bases at V and 0 bases at J, with 6 bases between the two ends.

V gene TRBV25-1 combines with J gene TRBJ2-5; TRBD1 might be the D (5 bases). The CDR3 is 13 residues long. The germline V gene has CDR1 MGHDK and CDR2 SYGVNS. With 5 bases removed from V and 4 bases from J, the gap between germline ends came to 11 bases. The CDR3 region is CASSRRTRETQYF. CDR3 DNA: TGTGCCAGCAGTCGCAGGACACGAGAGACCCAGTACTTC.

This rearrangement joins TRBV29-1 to TRBJ2-2; 12 bases line up with TRBD1. CDR3 size: 15 residues. V was clipped by 3 bases and J by 6 bases; unmatched bases: 5. Germline V lookup: CDR1 SQVTM, CDR2 ANQGSEA. CDR3 nucleotides: TGCAGCGTTGACACCGGGACAGGGGGCCCCGGGGAGCTGTTTTTT. As protein: CSVDTGTGGPGELFF.

J is TRBJ2-4 and V is TRBV7-9, with TRBD1 matching 7 bases. Germline CDR1 is SEHNR and CDR2 is FQNEAQ (reference sequence). The CDR3 loop spans 15 amino acids. The V segment lost 7 bases and the J segment 0 bases; nucleotides outside the gene matches: 6. The CDR3, as DNA: TGTGCCAGCACCGGGGACAGCCTAGCCAAAAACATTCAGTACTTC. This encodes CASTGDSLAKNIQYF.

V gene TRBV28 combines with J gene TRBJ2-2; no firm D call. Germline CDR1 and CDR2: MDHEN and SYDVKM. V gave up 2 bases and J gave up 6 bases, with 4 bases separating them. The CDR3 is made up of 12 amino acids. The CDR3: CASSLRAGELFF. The DNA of the CDR3 is TGTGCCAGCAGTTTACGGGCCGGGGAGCTGTTTTTT. The variable domain in full, completed from reference TRBV28 and TRBJ2-2, reads DVKVTQSSRYLVKRTGEKVFLECVQDMDHENMFWYRQDPGLGLRLIYFSYDVKMKEKGDIPEGYSVSREKKERFSLILESASTNQTSMYLCASSLRAGELFFGEGSRLTVL.

The gene calls are TRBV7-6 and TRBJ2-1; 11 bases align to TRBD2. There are 17 residues in the CDR3. Losses at the gene ends were 3 bases for V and 5 bases for J; bases not matched to a gene: 9. CDR1 and CDR2 from the germline V gene are SGHVS and FNYEAQ. The CDR3 sequence: CASSFPELAGVNNEQFF. CDR3 nucleotide sequence: TGTGCCAGCAGCTTCCCCGAACTAGCGGGGGTAAACAATGAGCAGTTCTTC.

V and J are TRBV30 and TRBJ2-7, with D perhaps TRBD2 (7 bases). The CDR3 totals 12 residues. V dropped 3 bases and J dropped 4 bases, with 10 bases sitting between them. Germline values: CDR1 GTSNPN, CDR2 SVGIG (reference sequence). The CDR3 protein is CAWRGGGYEQYF. CDR3 sequence (DNA): TGTGCCTGGAGAGGGGGGGGTTACGAGCAGTACTTC.

The V call is TRBV4-3, the J call TRBJ2-5; 11 positions agree with TRBD2. The germline V gene has CDR1 LGHNA and CDR2 YSLEER. The J segment lost 5 bases and the V segment lost 3 bases, leaving 8 bases of the junction unmatched. The length of the CDR3 is 16 residues. The CDR3 coding sequence is TGCGCCAGCAGCCATCTAGCGGGGGGCCTGGGGGAGACCCAGTACTTC. It translates to CASSHLAGGLGETQYF.

V and J are TRBV30 and TRBJ2-3; unclear D gene. Germline V gene sequence: CDR1 GTSNPN, CDR2 SVGIG (reference sequence). There are 13 residues in the CDR3. The V gene lost 0 bases and the J gene lost 2 bases, with 6 bases spanning the gap. CDR3 DNA: TGTGCCTGGAGTGTATTCCACACAGATACGCAGTATTTT. It is translated as CAWSVFHTDTQYF.

The table lists this clone with a count of one. The chain carries TRBV5-1 and TRBJ2-3; TRBD1 is a possible D gene (6 bases). V was trimmed by 4 bases and J by 2 bases, leaving 11 bases between them. The CDR3 covers 14 residues. Germline V gene data show CDR1 as SGHRS and CDR2 as YFSETQ. CDR3: CASSLDSYTDTQYF. CDR3 coding DNA: TGCGCCAGCAGCCTGGACAGCTACACAGATACGCAGTATTTT.

This clone was seen more than once but under ten times. This chain links TRBV10-3 with TRBJ2-1, with 14 bases that match TRBD2. The CDR3 has 16 amino acids. The V segment lost 0 bases and the J segment 8 bases; nucleotides outside the gene matches: 3. CDR1 ENHRY and CDR2 SYGVKD come from the germline V gene. The CDR3 DNA reads as TGTGCCATCAGTGAGTCGAGACTAGCGGGGGGGCATGAGCAGTTCTTC. This gives the protein CAISESRLAGGHEQFF.